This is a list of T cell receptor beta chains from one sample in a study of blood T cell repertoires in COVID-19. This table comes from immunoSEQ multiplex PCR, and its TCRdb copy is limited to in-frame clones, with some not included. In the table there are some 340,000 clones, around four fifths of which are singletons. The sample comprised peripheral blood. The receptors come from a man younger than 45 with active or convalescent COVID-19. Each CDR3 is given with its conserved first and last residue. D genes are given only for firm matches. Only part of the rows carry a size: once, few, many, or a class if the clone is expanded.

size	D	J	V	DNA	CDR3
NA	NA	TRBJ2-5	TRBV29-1	TGCAGCGTTGAAGATCTGGAGACCCAGTACTTC	CSVEDLETQYF
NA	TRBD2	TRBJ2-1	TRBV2	TGTGCCAGCAGTGAACTCCGCGGGGGGGCCGGGTATGAGCAGTTCTTC	CASSELRGGAGYEQFF
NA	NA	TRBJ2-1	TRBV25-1	TGTGCCAGCAGTGCAGTTGGCGGGATCCCCTACAATGAGCAGTTCTTC	CASSAVGGIPYNEQFF
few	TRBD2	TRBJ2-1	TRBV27	TGTGCCACCGCACGGGCCGGGGGGGCACTCAATGAGCAGTTCTTC	CATARAGGALNEQFF
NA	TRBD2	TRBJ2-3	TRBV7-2	TGTGCCAGCAGCTCGCGGGGGGGCGTAGCAGATACGCAGTATTTT	CASSSRGGVADTQYF
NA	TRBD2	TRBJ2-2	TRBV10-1	TGCGCCAGCAGGCCTAGCGGGGGTGGGGAGCTGTTTTTT	CASRPSGGGELFF
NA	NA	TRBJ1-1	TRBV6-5	TGTGCCACTGCGGGGATGAACACTGAAGCTTTCTTT	CATAGMNTEAFF
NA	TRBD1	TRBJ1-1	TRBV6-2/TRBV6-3	TGTGCCAGCAGTCCGATTTACGACAGGGTGAGAGAGGCTTTCTTT	CASSPIYDRVREAFF
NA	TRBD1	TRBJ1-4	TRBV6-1	TGTGCCAGCAGAGAACAGGGGAGGGCGACTAATGAAAAACTGTTTTTT	CASREQGRATNEKLFF
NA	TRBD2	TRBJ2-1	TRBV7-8	TGTGCCAGCACCGGACTAGCGTCCTACAATGAGCAGTTCTTC	CASTGLASYNEQFF
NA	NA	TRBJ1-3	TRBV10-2	TGCGCCAGCAGTGTATCCGCGAACACCATATATTTT	CASSVSANTIYF
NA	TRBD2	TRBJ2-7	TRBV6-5	TGTGCCAGCAGTTCGCAGCGGGGCAGGACCTACGAGCAGTACTTC	CASSSQRGRTYEQYF
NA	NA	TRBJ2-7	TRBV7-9	TGTGCCAGCGAGGGTGGGGGGAGCTCCTACGAGCAGTACTTC	CASEGGGSSYEQYF
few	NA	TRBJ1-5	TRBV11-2	TGTGCCAGCAGCTCCAGGGGAGCGCGTGGCAATCAGCCCCAGCATTTT	CASSSRGARGNQPQHF
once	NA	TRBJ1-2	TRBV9	TGTGCCAGCAGCGTCTCCGGGACTGGGGCCCCGCATTTC	CASSVSGTGAPHF
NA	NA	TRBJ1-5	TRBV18	TGTGCCAGCTCACCACCGGGAGGGCCCAATCAGCCCCAGCATTTT	CASSPPGGPNQPQHF
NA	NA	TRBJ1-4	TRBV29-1	TGCAGCGTTGCGGGGGAGGGTGAAAAACTGTTTTTT	CSVAGEGEKLFF
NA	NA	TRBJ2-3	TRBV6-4	TGTGCCACCAGAAGCGGAGCGGGCACAGATACGCAGTATTTT	CATRSGAGTDTQYF
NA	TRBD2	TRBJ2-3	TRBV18	TGTGCCAGCTCACCCCAGACTAGCGGGAGTGGCACAGATACGCAGTATTTT	CASSPQTSGSGTDTQYF
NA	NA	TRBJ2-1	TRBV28	TGTGCCAGCAGTTTACCCCGACTCTCCTCCTACAATGAGCAGTTCTTC	CASSLPRLSSYNEQFF
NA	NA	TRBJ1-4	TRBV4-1	TGCGCCAGCAGCCCCGGGGGAGTAGGTAATGAAAAACTGTTTTTT	CASSPGGVGNEKLFF
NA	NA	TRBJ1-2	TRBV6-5	TGTGCCAGCAGACCCGGACGGGAAGTCTATGGCTACACCTTC	CASRPGREVYGYTF
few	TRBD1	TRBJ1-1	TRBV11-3	TGTGCCAGCAGCTTAGCCTCAGGGGGGAGGCGAGCTTTCTTT	CASSLASGGRRAFF
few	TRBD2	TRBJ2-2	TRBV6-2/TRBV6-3	TGTGCCAGCAGCTTTGGACTAGCGGACCCTGAAGACACCGGGGAGCTGTTTTTT	CASSFGLADPEDTGELFF
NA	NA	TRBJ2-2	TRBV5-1	TGCGCCAGCAGCAGTGCCAGGGTAACTGGGGAGCTGTTTTTT	CASSSARVTGELFF
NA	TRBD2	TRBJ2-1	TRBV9	TGTGCCAGCAGCGCGCGAGGAGCGGGAGAGTGGAATGAGCAGTTCTTC	CASSARGAGEWNEQFF
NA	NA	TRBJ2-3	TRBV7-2	TGTGCCAGCACCGCTTCGGTGGCTAGCGGCACAGATACGCAGTATTTT	CASTASVASGTDTQYF
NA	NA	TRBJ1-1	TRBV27	TGTGCCAGCAGTATCCAACAGGGCGGAACTGAAGCTTTCTTT	CASSIQQGGTEAFF
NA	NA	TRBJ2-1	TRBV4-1	TGCGCCAGCAGCCAAGTTGGCCGAGTCCGCGGCGATGAGCAGTTCTTC	CASSQVGRVRGDEQFF